The rows below give T cell receptor beta chains drawn from one sample of a study of cytomegalovirus exposure and HLA in healthy donors. Profiled with immunoSEQ multiplex PCR; TCRdb holds only in-frame clones, not every one. The table shows around 130,000 clones, with just under 85% occurring only once. What was sequenced was PBMCs. The receptors were sampled from a boy between 2 and 10 years old in good health and CMV-seronegative. CDR3s include the opening cysteine and the closing phenylalanine or tryptophan. The D gene is left open where the match is weak. The size entry is marked missing in some rows and otherwise reads once, few, many or a size class.

>TRBV5-6|TRBJ1-1|TRBD1|-
CASSFQGARTEAFF
TGTGCCAGCAGCTTTCAGGGGGCGCGTACTGAAGCTTTCTTT
>TRBV5-4|TRBJ2-5|-|-
CASSLVGQSQETQYF
TGTGCCAGCAGCTTAGTGGGGCAGTCCCAAGAGACCCAGTACTTC
>TRBV4-1|TRBJ2-3|-|-
CASSHLSENTDTQYF
TGCGCCAGCAGCCACCTCAGCGAAAACACAGATACGCAGTATTTT
>TRBV6-7|TRBJ2-1|-|-
CASSYSTASSYNEQFF
TGTGCCAGCAGTTACTCGACTGCGAGCTCCTACAATGAGCAGTTCTTC
>TRBV29-1|TRBJ1-2|-|-
CSVEGGDYGYTF
TGCAGCGTCGAAGGGGGGGACTATGGCTACACCTTC
>TRBV5-6|TRBJ1-4|TRBD1|once
CASSLEYRGEKLFF
TGTGCCAGCAGCTTGGAGTACAGGGGGGAAAAACTGTTTTTT
>TRBV7-2|TRBJ2-5|TRBD1|few
CASSLGQGQETQYF
TGTGCCAGCAGCCTAGGACAGGGACAAGAGACCCAGTACTTC
>TRBV6-5|TRBJ1-5|-|-
CASSRGVSNQPQHF
TGTGCCAGCAGTCGGGGAGTTAGCAATCAGCCCCAGCATTTT
>TRBV7-9|TRBJ2-7|TRBD2|once
CASSSGTSGYEQYF
TGTGCCAGCAGCTCAGGGACTAGCGGCTACGAGCAGTACTTC
>TRBV5-6|TRBJ2-3|-|-
CASSFVGGGTDTQYF
TGTGCCAGCAGCTTTGTCGGGGGAGGCACAGATACGCAGTATTTT
>TRBV6-4|TRBJ1-1|TRBD1|-
CASSDSQSTGGRAFF
TGTGCCAGCAGTGACTCGCAGAGTACAGGGGGCAGAGCTTTCTTT
>TRBV4-3|TRBJ2-1|TRBD2|-
CASSQEERGYNEQFF
TGCGCCAGCAGCCAAGAGGAGCGGGGCTACAATGAGCAGTTCTTC
>TRBV4-3|TRBJ2-3|-|-
CASSHATGSTDTQYF
TGCGCCAGCAGCCACGCGACTGGAAGCACAGATACGCAGTATTTT
>TRBV5-4|TRBJ2-1|TRBD2|-
CASSYPGLGEASEQFF
TGTGCCAGCAGCTATCCGGGACTAGGGGAGGCTAGTGAGCAGTTCTTC
>TRBV7-9|TRBJ1-1|-|once
CASSLSSTLLAFF
TGTGCCAGCAGCTTAAGTAGCACTTTGCTAGCTTTCTTT
>TRBV5-4|TRBJ1-3|-|-
CASSWTNGNTIYF
TGTGCCAGCAGCTGGACAAACGGAAACACCATATATTTT
>TRBV7-2|TRBJ1-5|TRBD1|-
CASSRQGAGNQPQHF
TGTGCCAGCAGCCGACAGGGTGCTGGCAATCAGCCCCAGCATTTT
>TRBV29-1|TRBJ2-3|-|-
CSVEGQISTDTQYF
TGCAGCGTTGAAGGACAAATAAGCACAGATACGCAGTATTTT
>TRBV27|TRBJ2-7|-|once
CASSPYSGTREQYF
TGTGCCAGCAGTCCGTACTCCGGGACACGCGAGCAGTACTTC
>TRBV13|TRBJ2-7|-|once
CASSSRRGNYEQYF
TGTGCCAGCAGCTCGCGCCGGGGAAACTACGAGCAGTACTTC
>TRBV7-2|TRBJ1-2|TRBD1|-
CASSEDRGSNGYTF
TGTGCCAGCAGCGAGGACAGGGGGTCTAATGGCTACACCTTC
>TRBV14|TRBJ1-2|-|-
CASSPLPGNLNYGYTF
TGTGCCAGCAGCCCCCTCCCGGGGAACCTTAACTATGGCTACACCTTC
>TRBV5-4|TRBJ2-7|TRBD1|-
CASSPTGGNSYEQYF
TGTGCCAGCAGCCCGACAGGGGGCAACTCCTACGAGCAGTACTTC
>TRBV4-3|TRBJ2-7|TRBD1|-
CASSQDIRDREYEQYF
TGCGCCAGCAGCCAAGATATCCGGGACAGGGAGTACGAGCAGTACTTC
>TRBV19|TRBJ1-4|-|-
CASLGQNNEKLFF
TGTGCCAGTCTTGGACAGAATAATGAAAAACTGTTTTTT
>TRBV7-6|TRBJ1-2|TRBD1|-
CASSPTGTDYGYTF
TGTGCCAGCAGCCCTACCGGGACAGACTATGGCTACACCTTC
>TRBV6-5|TRBJ1-3|-|few
CASTYGEANTIYF
TGTGCCAGCACCTATGGGGAGGCCAACACCATATATTTT
>TRBV6-1|TRBJ1-5|-|-
CASSDLGGNQPQHF
TGTGCCAGCAGTGATTTAGGGGGCAATCAGCCCCAGCATTTT
>TRBV18|TRBJ1-2|TRBD1|-
CASSRDREIIYGYTF
TGTGCCAGCTCGCGGGACAGGGAGATTATCTACGGCTACACCTTC
>TRBV9|TRBJ1-1|-|-
CASSASRQGYTEAFF
TGTGCCAGCAGCGCCTCTCGGCAGGGCTACACTGAAGCTTTCTTT
>TRBV5-1|TRBJ2-1|TRBD2|-
CASSTHPGGYNEQFF
TGCGCCAGCAGCACTCACCCGGGGGGATACAATGAGCAGTTCTTC
>TRBV7-3|TRBJ2-3|TRBD1|few
CASSLTGTGGSTDTQYF
TGTGCCAGCAGCTTAACTGGAACAGGGGGAAGTACAGATACGCAGTATTTT
>TRBV5-1|TRBJ1-3|TRBD1|-
CASSLDRAGNTIYF
TGCGCCAGCAGCCTGGACAGGGCTGGAAACACCATATATTTT
>TRBV30|TRBJ2-5|TRBD2|-
CAWSPRGGLKTQYF
TGTGCCTGGAGTCCCCGGGGGGGTCTGAAGACCCAGTACTTC
>TRBV5-6|TRBJ2-3|-|-
CASSSFSSTDTQYF
TGTGCCAGCAGCTCCTTCAGTAGCACAGATACGCAGTATTTT
>TRBV2|TRBJ1-6|TRBD1|-
CASSEHRTGYSPLHF
TGTGCCAGCAGTGAACACCGGACAGGGTATTCACCCCTCCACTTT